This T cell receptor (beta chain) was found in a study of T cell changes during pregnancy in multiple sclerosis. The CDR3 totals 10 residues. CDR1 and CDR2 from the germline V gene are LNHNV and YYDKDF (reference sequence). V was shortened by 8 bases and J by 9 bases, with 8 bases between the two germline ends. The repertoire was sequenced with immunoSEQ multiplex PCR; TCRdb's copy has only in-frame clones and lacks some. The sample holds about 46,000 clones; about 90% are singletons and the top ten take under 9.5%. Source: CD8+ T cells from peripheral blood mononuclear cells, taken after pregnancy. This rearrangement joins TRBV15 to TRBJ2-1; no firm D call. The clonotype originates from a female donor with multiple sclerosis, enrolled in a pregnancy study. The CDR3 sequence: CATSSGEQFF. As DNA, the CDR3 is TGTGCCACCTCTAGTGGTGAGCAGTTCTTC.